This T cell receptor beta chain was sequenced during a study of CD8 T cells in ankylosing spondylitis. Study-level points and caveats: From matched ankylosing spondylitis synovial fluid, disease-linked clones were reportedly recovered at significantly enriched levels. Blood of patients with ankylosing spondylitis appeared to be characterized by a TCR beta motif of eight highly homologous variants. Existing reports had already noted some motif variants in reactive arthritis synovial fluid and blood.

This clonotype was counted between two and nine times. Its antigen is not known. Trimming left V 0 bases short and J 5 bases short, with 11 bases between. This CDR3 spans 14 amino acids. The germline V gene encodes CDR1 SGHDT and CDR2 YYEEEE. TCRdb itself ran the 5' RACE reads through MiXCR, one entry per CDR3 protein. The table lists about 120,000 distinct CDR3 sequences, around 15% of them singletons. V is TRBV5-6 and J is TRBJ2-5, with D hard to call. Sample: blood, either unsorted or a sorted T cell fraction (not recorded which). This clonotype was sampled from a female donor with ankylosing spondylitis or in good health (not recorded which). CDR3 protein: CASSLVARIETQYF. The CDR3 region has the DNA TGTGCCAGCAGCTTGGTGGCTAGAATCGAGACCCAGTACTTC.